This TCR beta chain came from a study of blood T cell repertoires in COVID-19. Across the study: Nucleic acid was either cDNA or gDNA, and it came from T cells, B-cell-depleted T cells, or PBMCs.

Produced via immunoSEQ multiplex PCR; TCRdb's table is partial and in-frame only. The data contain about 52,000 clones, roughly 89% of them singletons. The length of the CDR3 is 10 residues. This TCR derives from a man aged 55-75 years with active COVID-19. Sequenced: peripheral blood. This chain connects TRBV12-1 to TRBJ1-2; TRBD1 is the table's D call, not checked against the DNA. TRBV12-1 is a pseudogene locus. CDR3 region: CARAGYGYTF. The DNA of the CDR3 is TGTGCCAGGGCAGGGTATGGCTACACCTTC.